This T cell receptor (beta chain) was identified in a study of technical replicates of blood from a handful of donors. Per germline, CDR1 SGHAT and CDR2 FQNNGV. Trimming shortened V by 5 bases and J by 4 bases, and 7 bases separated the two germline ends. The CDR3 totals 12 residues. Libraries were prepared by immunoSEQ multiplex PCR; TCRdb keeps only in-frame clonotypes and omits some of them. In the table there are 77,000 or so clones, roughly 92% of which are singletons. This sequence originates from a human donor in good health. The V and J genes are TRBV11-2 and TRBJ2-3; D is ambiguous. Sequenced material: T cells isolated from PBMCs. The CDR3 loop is CASSPPPDTQYF. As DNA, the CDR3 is TGTGCCAGCAGCCCTCCCCCAGATACGCAGTATTTT.